The clone carrying this T cell receptor (beta chain) was seen ten or more times. Its antigen is unknown. The sample originates from a study of neurological immune-mediated disorders. Study outcomes and limitations: Multiple sclerosis patients had less TCR clonal expansion than even healthy controls, unlike HTLV-1-associated myelopathy. Sharing of CDR3 amino acid sequences among expanded clones across subjects was absent, suggesting private repertoires in all groups.

A 10-nucleotide random UMI tagged transcripts in template-switch 5'RACE cDNA synthesis. TCRdb used MiXCR to reprocess the 5' RACE reads, holding one entry per CDR3 protein. Of 28,000 or so distinct CDR3 sequences listed, approximately 12% are singletons. The clonotype was recovered from a man in his sixties in good health. The sample was PBMCs.

CDR3 coding DNA: TGTGCCAGCAGCTTCAACAGGGCCCCCACAGATACGCAGTATTTT. It translates to CASSFNRAPTDTQYF. The chain joins TRBV7-2 to TRBJ2-3; a weak D match, TRBD1 (6 bases). The CDR3 sequence is 15 residues long. The V end lost 3 bases, the J end lost 2 bases, and 12 bases lay between the germline ends. Germline loops: CDR1 SGHTA, CDR2 FQGNSA.